This T cell receptor beta chain derives from a study of T cells in Graves' hyperthyroidism and ophthalmopathy. Germline trimming cut 7 bases from V and 6 bases from J; bases unmatched to any gene: 7. CDR1 is MNHNS and CDR2 is SASEGT in the germline V gene. The CDR3 spans 14 residues. This clonotype was detected many times. Antigen: not known. Findings and limits, study-wide: Most thyroid clonotypes expanded above 0.001 appeared in blood too.

Authors of the study amplified TCR beta CDR3 regions from RNA transcripts. First-round RT-PCR targeting the TCR CDR3 was performed with the HTBI primer set. TCRdb fed the multiplex PCR reads into MiXCR, producing one record per CDR3 protein. The data contain about 610,000 distinct CDR3 sequences, around 15% of them singletons. The J gene is TRBJ2-2, the V gene TRBV6-1, with 8 bases fitting TRBD1. This TCR came from a middle-aged woman with Graves' ophthalmopathy. Sequencing was carried out using blood. CDR3 sequence reads: CASNQQGGAGELFF. CDR3 DNA sequence: TGTGCCAGCAATCAACAGGGGGGCGCCGGGGAGCTGTTTTTT.